The T cell receptor (beta chain) under discussion was sequenced for a study of blood T cell repertoires in COVID-19. Study-level background: Spain, Italy and the United States supplied samples that represented acute and convalescent COVID-19. T cells, B-cell-depleted T cells, or PBMCs supplied cDNA or gDNA.

The cohort comprised adults aged about 18 to 90 years residing in about two dozen US areas. Trimming took off 5 bases at V and 9 bases at J, with 23 bases between the two ends. The CDR3 is 16 amino acids. Germline V gene lookup returns CDR1 SSHAT and CDR2 FNYEAQ (reference sequence). Here immunoSEQ multiplex PCR was the method, and the copy in TCRdb shows in-frame clones only, minus some. The sample shows about 200,000 clones, approximately 83% of them seen only once. The specimen was PBMCs or T cells enriched from blood (not recorded which). The clonotype was recovered from a woman aged 40 to 50 with acute COVID-19. The chain recombines TRBV7-7 with TRBJ2-1; D is perhaps TRBD2 (6 bases). The CDR3 reads CASSPWGAGRFSEQFF. CDR3 nucleotides: TGTGCCAGCAGCCCGTGGGGCGCGGGAAGGTTTAGTGAGCAGTTCTTC. The full variable domain, in which reference TRBV7-7 and TRBJ2-1 provide the parts outside the CDR3, is GAGVSQSPRYKVTKRGQDVTLRCDPISSHATLYWYQQALGQGPEFLTYFNYEAQPDKSGLPSDRFSAERPEGSISTLTIQRTEQRDSAMYRCASSPWGAGRFSEQFFGPGTRLTVL.